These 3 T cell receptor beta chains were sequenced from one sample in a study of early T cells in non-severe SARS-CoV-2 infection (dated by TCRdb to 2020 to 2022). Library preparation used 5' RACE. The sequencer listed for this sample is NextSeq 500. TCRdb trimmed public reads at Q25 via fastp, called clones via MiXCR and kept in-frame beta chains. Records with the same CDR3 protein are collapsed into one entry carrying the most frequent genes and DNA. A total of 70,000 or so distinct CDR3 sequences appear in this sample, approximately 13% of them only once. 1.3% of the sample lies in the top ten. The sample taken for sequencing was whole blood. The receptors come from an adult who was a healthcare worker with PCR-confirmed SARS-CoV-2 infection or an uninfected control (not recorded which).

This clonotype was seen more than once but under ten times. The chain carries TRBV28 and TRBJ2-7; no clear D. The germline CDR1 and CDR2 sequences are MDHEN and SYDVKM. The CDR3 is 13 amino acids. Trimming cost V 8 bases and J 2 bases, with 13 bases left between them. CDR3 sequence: CASATGRTYEQYF. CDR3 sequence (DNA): TGTGCCAGCGCCACGGGCAGAACCTACGAGCAGTACTTC.

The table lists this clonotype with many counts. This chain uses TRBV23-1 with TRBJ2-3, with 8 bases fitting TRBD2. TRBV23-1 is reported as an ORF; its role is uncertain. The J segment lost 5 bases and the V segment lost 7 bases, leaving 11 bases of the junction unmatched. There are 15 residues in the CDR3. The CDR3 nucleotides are TGCGCCAGCACCCAAGCGGCGGGAGGACAAGATACGCAGTATTTT. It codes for CASTQAAGGQDTQYF.

The CDR3 sequence is CASSLASRHAGNTIYF. CDR3 bases: TGTGCCAGCAGCTTAGCTTCCAGGCACGCTGGAAACACCATATATTTT. The rearrangement uses TRBV7-2 and TRBJ1-3; no reliable D call. The CDR3 is made up of 16 amino acids. V was trimmed by 0 bases and J by 2 bases, leaving 11 bases between them. Germline V gives CDR1 SGHTA, CDR2 FQGNSA.